Sequencing of this T cell receptor beta chain was carried out in a study of sequential checkpoint blockade in melanoma (dated by TCRdb to between 2018 and 2020). For the study in its entirety: In a 1:1 randomization, patients received either first-line nivolumab then ipilimumab (arm A) or ipilimumab then nivolumab (arm B). For 20 to 25 patients, matched tumor biopsies were taken both before treatment and at week 13, after single-agent nivolumab (arm A) or ipilimumab (arm B). DNA from about 97 melanoma tumor samples collected before treatment underwent TCRbeta immunosequencing. Maintenance nivolumab was given following each of the two trial sequences. In about 75% of the matched pre- and post-treatment tumor biopsy pairs, both biopsies came from the same lesion.

Reading the label with the study, this specimen's treatment or condition is: randomized to nivolumab then ipilimumab (arm A) or the reverse (arm B). None of the patients in the trial had previously been given DNA-damaging chemotherapy. CheckMate 064, a randomized, open-label phase II trial of sequential checkpoint blockade, was the source of the samples, all of which came from patients with melanoma. Genomic DNA from formalin-fixed paraffin-embedded (FFPE) tissue samples served as the input for tumor TCR sequencing. The study at large found these results: Patients with increases in tumor T-cell fraction and clonality by week 13 were approximately 30 times more likely to achieve clinical benefit. Small sample sizes and reduced statistical power limited the within-arm analyses of tumor T-cell fraction. The response-prediction model combining TCR metrics and mutation burden needs validation in larger, independent patient cohorts. Tumor T-cell fraction and clonality were found to correlate with PD-L1 staining and CD8+ T-cell counts but not with mutational load. Among patients in arm A, the nivolumab-first arm, pretreatment tumor TIL clonality was associated with response (P = .04).

V trim: 7 bases; J trim: 4 bases; unmatched bases: 9. Including cysteine and phenylalanine, the CDR3 has 14 amino acids. The only DNA kept is the CDR3, 42 bases in frame from the first base. CDR1 and CDR2 were assigned from the germline V gene (reference sequence) as SSHAT and FNYEAQ. The immunoSEQ Assay was used to immunosequence TCRbeta CDR3 regions from genomic DNA. Prior to high-throughput sequencing, genomic DNA was amplified by bias-controlled multiplex PCR. In the paper's pipeline: To quantify the absolute abundance of each unique TCRbeta CDR3 region, the sequences were collapsed and filtered. Clonality, defined as 1 minus Pielou's evenness, was calculated using productive rearrangements only. Tumor T-cell fraction was computed by normalizing TCRbeta template counts to usable DNA, estimated from several housekeeping genes. A previously published method was used to identify clones with significantly greater frequencies in on-treatment samples than in baseline samples. TCRdb's version of the immuneACCESS table is confined to in-frame rearrangements and falls short of the full clone set. An unresolved V gene accounts for under half of the shortfall where checked; the remainder is of unknown origin. The V and J calls and the clone size are those of that table, but D and trimming were determined from the DNA. Counted in this sample were 12,000 or so clones; approximately 30% of them appeared once. The ten largest make up approximately 19% of the sample.

This clone occurred many times. Its antigen is unknown. There are no base qualities to consult, and no much larger clone falls within one base. This specimen consisted of tumor tissue (inferred from file names), obtained from a patient given nivolumab and ipilimumab in sequence. This clonotype originated in a human donor with melanoma. The rearranged segments are TRBV7-7 and TRBJ2-5, and 7 junction bases match TRBD1. The CDR3 sequence is CASKGGSLGETQYF. The DNA is TGTGCCAGCAAAGGGGGCAGCCTTGGAGAGACCCAGTACTTC.